The TCR beta chain under discussion was sequenced for a study of T-cell reconstitution after alpha-beta-depleted transplantation in children. Study-wide findings and caveats: Alpha-beta T cells about two months after transplant reportedly derived from several hundred expanded graft clones. At the one-year point after transplant, T-cell counts and TCRbeta diversity were found to come mostly from T cells that had been newly produced.

Preparation of the TCRbeta library involved a method that used unique molecular identifiers. TCRdb redid the calling of the PCR reads with MiXCR, one entry per CDR3 protein. Among approximately 300,000 distinct CDR3 sequences, roughly 12% were seen once, and the ten largest hold 23%. This clonotype was found many times. Its antigen is still unknown. V gave up 0 bases and J gave up 7 bases; unmatched junction bases: 8. The CDR3 runs 16 residues. Germline V gene lookup returns CDR1 ENHRY and CDR2 SYGVKD. This clonotype was obtained from a male patient aged 2 to 10 who had a stem cell transplant for chronic granulomatous disease, so the T cells may come from the graft donor. V is TRBV10-3 and J is TRBJ2-1, with 8 positions matching TRBD2. The source material was peripheral blood, sampled 180 days after TCRalphabeta/CD19-depleted stem cell transplant. The CDR3 DNA reads TGTGCCATCAGTGAGTCCCGAGTAGCGGGGTTGAATGAGCAGTTCTTC. Protein sequence: CAISESRVAGLNEQFF.